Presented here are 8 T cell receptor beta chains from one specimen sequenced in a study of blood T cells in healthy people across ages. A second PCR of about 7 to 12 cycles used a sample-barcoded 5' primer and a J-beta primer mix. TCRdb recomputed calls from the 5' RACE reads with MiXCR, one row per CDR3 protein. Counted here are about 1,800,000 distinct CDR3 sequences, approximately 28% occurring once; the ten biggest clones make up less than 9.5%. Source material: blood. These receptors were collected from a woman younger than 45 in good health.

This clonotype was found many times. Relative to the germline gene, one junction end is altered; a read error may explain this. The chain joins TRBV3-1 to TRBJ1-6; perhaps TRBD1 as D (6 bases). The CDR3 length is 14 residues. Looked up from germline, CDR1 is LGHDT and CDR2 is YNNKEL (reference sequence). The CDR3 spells CASSQGTGNSPLHF. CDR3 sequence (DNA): TGCGCCAGCAGTCAGGGGACCGGCAATTCACCCCTCCACTTT.

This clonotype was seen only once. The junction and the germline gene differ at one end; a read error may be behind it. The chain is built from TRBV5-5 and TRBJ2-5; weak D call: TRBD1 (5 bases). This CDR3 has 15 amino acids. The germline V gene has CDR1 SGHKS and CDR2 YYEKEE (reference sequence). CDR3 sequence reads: CASNLGPGKQGTQYF. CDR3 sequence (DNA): TGTGCCAGCAACCTGGGGCCAGGGAAGCAAGGGACCCAGTACTTC. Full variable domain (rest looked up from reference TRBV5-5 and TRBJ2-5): DAGVTQSPTHLIKTRGQQVTLRCSPISGHKSVSWYQQVLGQGPQFIFQYYEKEERGRGNFPDRFSARQFPNYSSELNVNALLLGDSALYLCASNLGPGKQGTQYFGPGTRLLVL.

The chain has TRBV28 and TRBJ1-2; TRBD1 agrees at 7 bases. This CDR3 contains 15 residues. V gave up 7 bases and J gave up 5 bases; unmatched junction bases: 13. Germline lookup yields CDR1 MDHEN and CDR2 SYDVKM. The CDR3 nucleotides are TGTGCCAGCAACCGGAGGGGACAGAAATTATATGGCTACACCTTC. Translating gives CASNRRGQKLYGYTF.

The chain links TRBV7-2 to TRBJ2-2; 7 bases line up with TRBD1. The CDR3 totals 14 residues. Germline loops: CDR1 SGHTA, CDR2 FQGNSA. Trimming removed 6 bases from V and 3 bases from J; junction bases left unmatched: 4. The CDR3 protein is CASRSQGDTGELFF. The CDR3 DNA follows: TGTGCCAGCAGATCCCAGGGGGACACCGGGGAGCTGTTTTTT.

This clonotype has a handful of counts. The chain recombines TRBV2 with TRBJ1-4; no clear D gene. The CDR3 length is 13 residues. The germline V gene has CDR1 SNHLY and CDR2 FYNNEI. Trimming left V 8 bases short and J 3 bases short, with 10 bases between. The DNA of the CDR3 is TGTGCCAGCTCCAAGGAGGCTAATGAAAAACTGTTTTTT. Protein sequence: CASSKEANEKLFF.

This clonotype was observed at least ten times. CDR3 protein: CSAGAGTSGTYEQYF. The DNA of the CDR3 is TGCAGTGCGGGAGCCGGGACTAGCGGAACCTACGAGCAGTACTTC. The chain is built from TRBV20-1 and TRBJ2-7, with 11 nucleotides matching TRBD2. The trim removed 6 bases at V and 2 bases at J, leaving 9 bases unmatched. CDR1 is DFQATT and CDR2 is SNEGSKA in the germline V gene (reference sequence). The CDR3 contains 15 residues.

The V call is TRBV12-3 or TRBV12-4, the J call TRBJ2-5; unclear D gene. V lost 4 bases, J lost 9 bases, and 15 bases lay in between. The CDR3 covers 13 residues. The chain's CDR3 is CASSSPTARAQYF. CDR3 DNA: TGTGCCAGCAGTTCGCCGACCGCTAGGGCCCAGTACTTC.

The CDR3, as DNA: TGTGCCAGCAGCGTAAAGACGGGGCAGTTCTTC. It is translated as CASSVKTGQFF. The rearrangement links TRBV9 to TRBJ2-1, with D unresolved. Per germline, CDR1 SGDLS and CDR2 YYNGEE. V was pared by 1 base and J by 12 bases, with 8 bases between. This CDR3 contains 11 residues.